A selection of T cell receptor beta chains follows, all from one sample in a study of T-cell reconstitution after alpha-beta-depleted transplantation in children. Using its own MiXCR run on the PCR reads, TCRdb lists one record per CDR3 protein. The sample shows a few hundred thousand distinct CDR3 sequences, about an eighth of them seen only once. Sample: PBMCs, mostly from graft donor cells, taken 360 days after TCRalphabeta/CD19-depleted stem cell transplant. The receptors were gathered from a male patient under 18 who had a stem cell transplant for acute myeloid leukemia, so the T cells may come from the graft donor. Both conserved end residues are part of each CDR3. A D gene is named only where the DNA matches it firmly. Only part of the rows carry a size: once, few, many, or a class if the clone is expanded.

clone_size j_call v_call d_call cdr3_nt cdr3_aa
- TRBJ2-6 TRBV9 TRBD1 TGTGCCAGCAGCGCACCCGTTCTGGACAGGGGGCGCTTTGGGGCCAACGTCCTGACTTTC CASSAPVLDRGRFGANVLTF
- TRBJ1-2 TRBV2 TRBD1 TGTGCCAGCAGTGATTGGCCAGGGGGCAACTATGGCTACACCTTC CASSDWPGGNYGYTF
- TRBJ2-5 TRBV28 TRBD1 TGTGCCAGCAGTGGACAGGGGTTGGGAGAGACCCAGTACTTC CASSGQGLGETQYF
- TRBJ2-2 TRBV3-1 - TGTGCCAGCAGCCAAGATGAGGGACTTGCGAACACCGGGGAGCTGTTTTTT CASSQDEGLANTGELFF
many TRBJ2-4 TRBV4-3 TRBD2 TGCGCCAGCAGCCAAGATCCCTCCCCTCGGGGGGACATTCAGTACTTC CASSQDPSPRGDIQYF
many TRBJ2-5 TRBV6-2/TRBV6-3 TRBD1 TGTGCCAGCAGTTCGGGACAGCAAGAGACCCAGTACTTC CASSSGQQETQYF
- TRBJ2-5 TRBV4-2 - TGTGCCAGCAGCCAAGAGATCGCGGCGGGGCAAGAGACCCAGTACTTC CASSQEIAAGQETQYF
- TRBJ2-7 TRBV20-1 - TGCAGTGCCACACCGGGGAACTACGAGCAGTACTTC CSATPGNYEQYF
- TRBJ1-1 TRBV28 TRBD1 TGTGCCAGCAGCCCGGGACAGGGTGTGAGAGCTTTCTTT CASSPGQGVRAFF
many TRBJ2-5 TRBV28 TRBD1 TGTGCCAGCAGTTTAATGCTGGACAGGTCCCAAGAGACCCAGTACTTC CASSLMLDRSQETQYF
many TRBJ2-7 TRBV29-1 - TGCAGCGTTGAAGATCAAGGAGGGCGGCAGTACTTC CSVEDQGGRQYF
- TRBJ2-5 TRBV20-1 TRBD2 TGCAGTGCTATAAACCCACCGTTAACCGGGACTAGCGGATCTGGGGAGACCCAGTACTTC CSAINPPLTGTSGSGETQYF
- TRBJ2-3 TRBV29-1 - TGCAGCGTTGGTCGAGCGGCCTCTAGCACAGATACGCAGTATTTT CSVGRAASSTDTQYF
many TRBJ2-2 TRBV5-1 - TGCGCCAGCAGCTTAGGACGGAGGAACACCGGGGAGCTGTTTTTT CASSLGRRNTGELFF
many TRBJ2-7 TRBV29-1 - TGCAGCGTTGACGACTCGGATATAGGCGAGCAGTACTTC CSVDDSDIGEQYF
few TRBJ1-4 TRBV18 TRBD1 TGTGCCAGCTCACCTATCCGCGTTACGACAGGGTCTAATGAAAAACTGTTTTTT CASSPIRVTTGSNEKLFF
- TRBJ2-1 TRBV10-3 - TGTGCCATCAGTGGGCCAGGGGCCTACAATGAGCAGTTCTTC CAISGPGAYNEQFF
few TRBJ2-5 TRBV7-9 - TGTGCCAGCAGCCCCGGGGGGACAAAAGAGACCCAGTACTTC CASSPGGTKETQYF
- TRBJ2-2 TRBV12-3/TRBV12-4 - TGTGCCAGCAGTTATCAGGGGCCCGGGGAGCTGTTTTTT CASSYQGPGELFF
- TRBJ2-5 TRBV20-1 - TGCAGCGCCTGGGTGCTAGAGACCCAGTACTTC CSAWVLETQYF
- TRBJ2-7 TRBV20-1 TRBD2 TGCAGTGCTAGAGCCGCCCCGACTAGCGTCTACGAGCAGTACTTC CSARAAPTSVYEQYF
- TRBJ2-5 TRBV7-7 TRBD2 TGTGCTAGCAGTTCAGCGGGAAGGGAGACCCAGTACTTC CASSSAGRETQYF
few TRBJ2-1 TRBV7-6 TRBD2 TGTGCCAGCAGCTTAGCGGGACTAGCGGGAGAGGTGAAGCAGTTCTTC CASSLAGLAGEVKQFF
many TRBJ2-3 TRBV30 - TGTGCCTGGAGTGTGTCCACAGATACGCAGTATTTT CAWSVSTDTQYF
- TRBJ2-5 TRBV29-1 - TGCAGCGTTGATTGGTACTGGGGGGAGACCCAGTACTTC CSVDWYWGETQYF
- TRBJ2-7 TRBV11-2 TRBD2 TGTGCCAGCAGCTTGCCGCTAGCGGGAGCGGTCGAGCAGTACTTC CASSLPLAGAVEQYF
few TRBJ1-1 TRBV30 - TGTGCCTGGACGCCCCGGGCAGGGATGTACACTGAAGCTTTCTTT CAWTPRAGMYTEAFF
few TRBJ2-2 TRBV5-1 - TGCGCCAGCAGCTTGCTCACAGACAACACCGGGGAGCTGTTTTTT CASSLLTDNTGELFF